This T cell receptor beta chain emerged from a study of CD8 T cells in Susac syndrome. Random hexamers were used to reverse transcribe 0.5 to 1 ug of RNA. The immunoSEQ assay covered 54 Vbeta and 13 Jbeta segments for CDR3. TCRdb recomputed calls from the immunoSEQ multiplex PCR reads with MiXCR, one row per CDR3 protein. The repertoire has around 200,000 distinct CDR3 sequences, 85% to 95% of them found once; the top ten carry about 0.094%. The sequenced target, TCR beta, came from blood CD8+ and CD4+ T cells. Negative isolation yielded CD4+ and CD8+ T cells, and FACS enriched TEMRA cells. The count of this clonotype is one. Its antigen is still unknown. The V and J ends lost 0 bases and 3 bases, in that order; junction bases with no gene match: 3. The V gene's germline CDR1 is SGHNT and CDR2 YYREEE (reference sequence). There are 14 residues in the CDR3. Study-level points and caveats: The study's TCR sequencing and HLA analysis drew on a certain number of individuals. That number was acknowledged as relatively small.

The receptor was isolated from a human donor in good health. This chain uses TRBV5-4 with TRBJ2-7; 7 bases are a match to TRBD2. The sequenced sample was CD4+ T cells from PBMCs. The CDR3 nucleotides are TGTGCCAGCAGCTTGGGTGGGACTAACTACGAGCAGTACTTC. Protein: CASSLGGTNYEQYF.